This TCR beta chain derives from a study of blood T cell repertoires in COVID-19. In the authors' methods: Nucleated cell number was recorded as an estimate derived from reference gene primer amplification. Sequencing used immunoSEQ multiplex PCR; TCRdb keeps in-frame clones, though not all of them. Clone size and V and J calls were adopted from that table, with D and trimming inferred from the DNA. Among about 190,000 clones, about 88% were seen once, and the ten largest hold 5% to 7.5%. V shed 0 bases, J shed 4 bases, and the junction held 2 bases outside the gene matches. The CDR3 runs to 15 residues. Germline CDR1 reads LNHDA; CDR2 reads SQIVND (reference sequence).

This sequence originates from a middle-aged woman who had recovered from COVID-19. The rearrangement joins TRBV19 to TRBJ2-1; TRBD1 aligns across 8 bases. The specimen sequenced was peripheral blood. The CDR3 spells CASSIDRGPYNEQFF. In DNA, the CDR3 is TGTGCCAGTAGTATAGACAGGGGGCCTTACAATGAGCAGTTCTTC.